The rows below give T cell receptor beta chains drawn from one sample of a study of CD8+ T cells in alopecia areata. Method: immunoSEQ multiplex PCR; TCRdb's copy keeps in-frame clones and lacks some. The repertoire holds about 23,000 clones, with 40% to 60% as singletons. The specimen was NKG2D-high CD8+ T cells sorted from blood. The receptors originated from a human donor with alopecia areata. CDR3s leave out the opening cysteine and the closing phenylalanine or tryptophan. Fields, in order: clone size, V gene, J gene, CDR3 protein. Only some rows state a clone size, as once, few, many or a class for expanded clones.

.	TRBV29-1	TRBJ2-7	SVESEGYEQY
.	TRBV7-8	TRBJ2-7	ASSLGVGTYEQY
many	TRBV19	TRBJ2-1	ASSQTSGSYNEQF
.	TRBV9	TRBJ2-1	ASSVDGILDNEQF
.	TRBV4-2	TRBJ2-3	ASSQPGTGVPTDTQY
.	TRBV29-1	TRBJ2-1	SGGSPGIGEQF
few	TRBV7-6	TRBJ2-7	ASSLVAAQGAYEQY
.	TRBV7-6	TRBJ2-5	ASSPYPGGQETQY
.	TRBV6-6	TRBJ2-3	ASSYSGLSTDTQY
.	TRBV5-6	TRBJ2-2	ASSLLGRLRGTGELF
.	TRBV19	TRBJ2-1	ASSTPEWTSGYNEQF
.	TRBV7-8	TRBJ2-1	ASSLDGGFLYNEQF
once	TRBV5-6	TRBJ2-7	ASSFRYQISSYEQY
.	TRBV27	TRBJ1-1	ASSPGTLNTEAF
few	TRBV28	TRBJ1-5	ASSFSTGLLGYSNQPQH
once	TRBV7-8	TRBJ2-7	ASSLRDINSYEQY
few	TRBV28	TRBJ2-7	ASSFVRRLYEQY
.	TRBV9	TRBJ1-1	ASSVGPGATEAF
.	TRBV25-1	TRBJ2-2	ASSINTGELF
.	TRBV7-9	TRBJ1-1	ASSPHRLGKAF
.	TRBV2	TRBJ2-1	ASRGEGRAQYNEQF
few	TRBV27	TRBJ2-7	ASGNYEQY
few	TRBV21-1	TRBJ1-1	ASSKDPRDGGPPRAF
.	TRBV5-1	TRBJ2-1	ASSPLGLNEQF
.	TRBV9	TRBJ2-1	ASSVGGVGLNEQF
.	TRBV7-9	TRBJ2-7	ASSLLAGESEQY
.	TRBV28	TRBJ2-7	ASSLGVYEQY
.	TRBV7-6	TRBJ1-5	ASSLGGQPQH